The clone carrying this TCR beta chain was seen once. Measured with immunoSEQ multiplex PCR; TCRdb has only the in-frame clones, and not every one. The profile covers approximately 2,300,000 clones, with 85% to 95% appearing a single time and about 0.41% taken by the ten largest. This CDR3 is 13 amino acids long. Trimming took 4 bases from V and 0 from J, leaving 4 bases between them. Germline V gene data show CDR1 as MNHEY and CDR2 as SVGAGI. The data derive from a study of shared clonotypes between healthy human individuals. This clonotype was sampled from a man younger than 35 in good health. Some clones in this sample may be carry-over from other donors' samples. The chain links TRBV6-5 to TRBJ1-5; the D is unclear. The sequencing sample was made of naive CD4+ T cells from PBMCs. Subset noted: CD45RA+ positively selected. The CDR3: CASSFYSNQPQHF. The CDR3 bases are TGTGCCAGCAGTTTCTATAGCAATCAGCCCCAGCATTTT.